This T cell receptor beta chain comes out of a study of blood T cell repertoires in COVID-19. Study details: Samples of COVID-19 (acute and convalescent) were obtained from the United States, Italy and Spain. PBMCs, B-cell-depleted T cells, or T cells were the source of the cDNA or gDNA that made up the material.

There are 13 residues in the CDR3. Per the germline V gene, CDR1 is LGHDT and CDR2 is YNNKEL (reference sequence). Trimming shortened V by 4 bases and J by 1 base, and 7 bases separated the two germline ends. Clones were sequenced by immunoSEQ multiplex PCR, and TCRdb holds only the in-frame ones, with some missing. The repertoire holds 100,000 or so clones, with approximately 86% as singletons. The sequencing sample was made of peripheral blood. The TCR comes from a man aged 50 or older with active or convalescent COVID-19. The V gene is TRBV3-1 (or the pseudogene TRBV3-2), the J gene TRBJ2-5, with D maybe TRBD2 (6 bases). This CDR3 is CASSPGVQETQYF. The CDR3, as DNA: TGTGCCAGCAGCCCGGGGGTCCAAGAGACCCAGTACTTC.